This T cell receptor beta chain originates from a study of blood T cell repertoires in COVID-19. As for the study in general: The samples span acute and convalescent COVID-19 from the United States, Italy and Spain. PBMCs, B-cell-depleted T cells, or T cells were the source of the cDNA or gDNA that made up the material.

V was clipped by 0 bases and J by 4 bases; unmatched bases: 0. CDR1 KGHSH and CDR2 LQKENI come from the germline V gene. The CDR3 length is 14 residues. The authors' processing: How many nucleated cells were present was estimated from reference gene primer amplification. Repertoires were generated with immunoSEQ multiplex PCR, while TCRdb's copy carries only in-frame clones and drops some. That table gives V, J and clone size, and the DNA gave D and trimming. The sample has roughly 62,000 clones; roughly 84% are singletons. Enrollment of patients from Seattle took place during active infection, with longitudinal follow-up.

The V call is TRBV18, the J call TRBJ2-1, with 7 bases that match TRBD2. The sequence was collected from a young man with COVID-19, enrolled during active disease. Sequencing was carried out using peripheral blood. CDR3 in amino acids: CASSPPAGYNEQFF. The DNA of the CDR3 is TGTGCCAGCTCACCACCAGCGGGGTACAATGAGCAGTTCTTC. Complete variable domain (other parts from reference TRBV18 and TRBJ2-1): NAGVMQNPRHLVRRRGQEARLRCSPMKGHSHVYWYRQLPEEGLKFMVYLQKENIIDESGMPKERFSAEFPKEGPSILRIQQVVRGDSAAYFCASSPPAGYNEQFFGPGTRLTVL.